Below, 9 T cell receptor beta chains from the same sample are listed, as sequenced in a study of identical twins. TCRdb redid the calling of the 5' RACE reads with MiXCR, one entry per CDR3 protein. The repertoire holds 600,000 to 800,000 distinct CDR3 sequences, with 21% as singletons. These data were also reused for a study on T cells expressing NK-cell markers.

Specimen: PBMCs. These receptors came from a woman aged 18 to 35 in good health.

This clonotype was found a few times. V and J are TRBV4-3 and TRBJ2-5; tentative D call: TRBD2 (6 bases). This CDR3 is 16 amino acids long. V lost 0 bases, J lost 3 bases, and 14 bases lay in between. Germline V gene data show CDR1 as LGHNA and CDR2 as YSLEER. DNA for the CDR3: TGCGCCAGCAGCCAAGATCTGGCACGGGGGAAAGAGACCCAGTACTTC. Protein sequence: CASSQDLARGKETQYF.

This clonotype was recorded at least ten times. The V call is TRBV10-3, the J call TRBJ2-1, with 7 bases identical to TRBD2. Germline assignment: CDR1 ENHRY and CDR2 SYGVKD. The ends lost 6 bases at V and 2 bases at J; junction bases unmatched: 7. CDR3 size: 15 residues. The DNA for the CDR3 is TGTGCCATCAGGATGAGCGGGGCCACCTACAATGAGCAGTTCTTC. Its protein is CAIRMSGATYNEQFF.

This clonotype was detected many times. The chain links TRBV11-2 to TRBJ1-6; the D gene is possibly TRBD1 (6 bases). Trimming left V 7 bases short and J 7 bases short, with 20 bases between. This CDR3 comprises 16 residues. The germline V gene encodes CDR1 SGHAT and CDR2 FQNNGV. The CDR3 region is CASTRGQILSNSPLHF. The CDR3 DNA is TGTGCCAGCACTCGAGGACAGATTCTATCAAATTCACCCCTCCACTTT.

This clonotype was counted between two and nine times. The CDR3, as DNA: TGTGCCAGCAGTTATGACAGGGGAGGGTCTGAAGCTTTCTTT. As protein: CASSYDRGGSEAFF. The rearrangement joins TRBV6-5 to TRBJ1-1, with 8 bases lining up with TRBD1. CDR1 is MNHEY and CDR2 is SVGAGI in the germline V gene. Trimming at V came to 3 bases and at J to 6 bases, leaving 6 bases not matched to a gene. CDR3 length: 14 residues.

This clonotype was detected only a few times. The chain combines TRBV12-3 or TRBV12-4 with TRBJ2-3, with 15 bases lining up with TRBD2. This CDR3 comprises 19 residues. The V segment lost 8 bases and the J segment 0 bases; nucleotides outside the gene matches: 12. CDR3 sequence (DNA): TGTGCCAGCGGGCCGCCCGGGACTAGCGGGGGGAGAAGCACAGATACGCAGTATTTT. It encodes CASGPPGTSGGRSTDTQYF.

This clonotype has just a few counts. The chain combines TRBV5-1 with TRBJ2-1, with D possibly being TRBD2 (5 bases). This CDR3 spans 16 amino acids. Looked up from germline, CDR1 is SGHRS and CDR2 is YFSETQ. Trimming stripped 1 base from V and 0 bases from J, with 11 bases between. CDR3 amino acids: CASSLNGDGSYNEQFF. Here the CDR3 DNA reads TGCGCCAGCAGCTTGAACGGGGATGGCTCCTACAATGAGCAGTTCTTC.

There are a few counts of this clonotype. The CDR3 loop is CSVDTGLEETQYF. The CDR3, as DNA: TGCAGCGTTGATACAGGGTTAGAAGAGACCCAGTACTTC. This chain uses TRBV29-1 with TRBJ2-5; possible D gene TRBD1, 6 bases. The germline V and J ends were trimmed by 3 bases and 3 bases, with 11 bases remaining between them. This CDR3 spans 13 amino acids. Germline lookup yields CDR1 SQVTM and CDR2 ANQGSEA. Full variable domain (outside the CDR3, taken from reference TRBV29-1 and TRBJ2-5): SAVISQKPSRDICQRGTSLTIQCQVDSQVTMMFWYRQQPGQSLTLIATANQGSEATYESGFVIDKFPISRPNLTFSTLTVSNMSPEDSSIYLCSVDTGLEETQYFGPGTRLLVL.

This clonotype was observed a handful of times. The V and J genes are TRBV27 and TRBJ2-7, with no clear D. V shed 2 bases and J shed 5 bases, with 16 bases lying between them. Germline CDR1 MNHEY, CDR2 SMNVEV (reference sequence). CDR3 length equals 15 residues. The CDR3 region is CASSLGDIRTNEQYF. Here the CDR3 DNA reads TGTGCCAGCAGTTTAGGTGACATAAGGACGAACGAGCAGTACTTC.

This clonotype was recorded at least ten times. The J gene is TRBJ1-2, the V gene TRBV6-5; weak D call: TRBD1 (5 bases). The germline V and J ends were trimmed by 2 bases and 0 bases, with 10 bases remaining between them. Germline V gene lookup returns CDR1 MNHEY and CDR2 SVGAGI. This CDR3 comprises 15 residues. CDR3 DNA sequence: TGTGCCAGCAGTTACCGAGGGGCGACTAACTATGGCTACACCTTC. This encodes CASSYRGATNYGYTF.